This T cell receptor beta chain came from a study of blood T cell repertoires in COVID-19. The wider study: Sites in the United States, Italy and Spain provided acute and convalescent COVID-19 samples.

The ends were cut back, 5 bases at V and 0 bases at J, with 7 bases in the middle. The CDR3 spans 13 residues. CDR1 is LNHDA, CDR2 SQIVND, per germline (reference sequence). Participants, roughly 18 to 90 years old, spanned 24 US areas. Cohort placement rested on clinical history that participants reported themselves. In the case of this clone: This CDR3 is also generated by other DNA sequences in the sample.

In the original processing: Amplification of reference gene primers provided the estimated nucleated cell counts. Produced via immunoSEQ multiplex PCR; TCRdb's table is partial and in-frame only. D and trimming were read from the DNA, whereas the V and J calls and clone size are those reported in that table. This table has approximately 220,000 clones, 83% appearing once. This TCR was recovered from a woman in her forties who had been exposed to COVID-19. What was sequenced was PBMCs or T cells enriched from blood (not recorded which). The chain couples TRBV19 to TRBJ1-1, with D possibly TRBD1 on 5 matching bases. Written as DNA, the CDR3 is TGTGCCAGTAGTCCAGGGTTGAACACTGAAGCTTTCTTT. This translates into CASSPGLNTEAFF. Supplemented by reference TRBV19 and TRBJ1-1, the full variable domain reads DGGITQSPKYLFRKEGQNVTLSCEQNLNHDAMYWYRQDPGQGLRLIYYSQIVNDFQKGDIAEGYSVSREKKESFPLTVTSAQKNPTAFYLCASSPGLNTEAFFGQGTRLTVV.